This T cell receptor beta chain was recorded in a study of T cells in Graves' hyperthyroidism and ophthalmopathy. Whole-study findings and limits: Median prediction lead before ophthalmopathy onset was 6.5 to 7 months with the model.

Notes on this clonotype: Its cognate antigen is unknown.

What was amplified from RNA transcripts were TCR beta CDR3 regions. The TCR CDR3 first-round RT-PCR relied on the HTBI primer set. TCRdb used MiXCR to reprocess the multiplex PCR reads, holding one entry per CDR3 protein. The repertoire holds fewer than 650,000 distinct CDR3 sequences, with over 12% as singletons. The material sequenced was blood. The TCR comes from a woman aged 40-49 years with Graves' ophthalmopathy.

CDR3 DNA: TGTGCCAGCAGTTCCACAGGGACCAATTCACCCCTCCACTTT. Protein product: CASSSTGTNSPLHF. The rearrangement uses TRBV12-3 or TRBV12-4 and TRBJ1-6; TRBD1 is a possible D gene (6 bases). The CDR3 runs to 14 residues. Trimming removed 4 bases at V and 7 bases at J, with 11 bases between.